This T cell receptor (beta chain) emerged from a study of T cell responses to AZD1222 COVID-19 vaccine. Study observations and caveats: Baseline seropositivity characterized only a handful of AZD1222 recipients.

The V and J ends lost 6 bases and 2 bases respectively, with 13 bases between them. Germline lookup yields CDR1 SGHTA and CDR2 FQGTGA. CDR3 length: 14 residues. Sequenced by immunoSEQ multiplex PCR; TCRdb stores in-frame clones only, minus some. The sample has 75,000 to 90,000 clones; 90% to 95% are singletons. As to this clone: Its antigen is unknown.

Sequenced here: peripheral blood, sampled on day 0 of AZD1222 vaccination. This TCR was sampled from an adult in good health. The chain carries TRBV7-3 and TRBJ1-1; D perhaps matches TRBD1 (6 bases). For the CDR3, the DNA is TGTGCCAGCAGTATGACAGGAGGAAACACTGAAGCTTTCTTT. This gives the protein CASSMTGGNTEAFF.